The 28 T cell receptor beta chains presented below share a single source sample, sequenced in a study of spatial heterogeneity in lung cancer. General study points: In tumors, expanded intratumoral alpha and beta TCR counts tracked mutation counts.

Time point of the sample: sample taken at primary tumor resection. TCRdb recomputed calls from the 5' RACE reads with MiXCR, one row per CDR3 protein. The repertoire holds roughly 6,300 distinct CDR3 sequences, with around 1.3% as singletons. Their antigens are not known. The sequencing here drew on lung tumor tissue, taken at surgery. These receptors all come from a male donor with early-stage non-small cell lung cancer.

Sample share makes this clonotype medium-sized (0.01 to 0.1%). The V gene is TRBV29-1, the J gene TRBJ1-1; no definite D call. Trimming left V 4 bases short and J 2 bases short, with 11 bases between. CDR1 is SQVTM and CDR2 is ANQGSEA in the germline V gene. The CDR3 consists of 13 residues. The CDR3 loop is CSVGGPGNTEAFF. CDR3 DNA: TGCAGCGTTGGAGGACCGGGCAACACTGAAGCTTTCTTT.

This clonotype was seen repeatedly, ten times or more. This sequence joins TRBV12-3 or TRBV12-4 and TRBJ1-2, with D perhaps matching TRBD1 (5 bases). The CDR3 length is 13 residues. With 6 bases removed from V and 4 bases from J, the gap between germline ends came to 12 bases. Here the CDR3 DNA reads TGTGCCAGCAGCTCCGGGGGACCCTATGGCTACACCTTC. Translation gives CASSSGGPYGYTF.

This clonotype was counted many times. This chain uses TRBV20-1 with TRBJ1-1; no firm D call. Germline CDR1 and CDR2: DFQATT and SNEGSKA (reference sequence). The CDR3 is 15 residues long. The germline V and J ends were trimmed by 2 bases and 1 base, with 14 bases remaining between them. Here the CDR3 DNA reads TGCAGTGCTAGACCGAAGAGACCGGAGAACACTGAAGCTTTCTTT. This sequence encodes CSARPKRPENTEAFF.

This clonotype was recorded many times. The chain links TRBV12-3 or TRBV12-4 to TRBJ1-2; perhaps TRBD1 as D (6 bases). The CDR3 contains 13 residues. Trimming stripped 8 bases from V and 1 base from J, with 11 bases between. As DNA, the CDR3 is TGTGCCAGCGGGGGCAGGGTTAACTATGGCTACACCTTC. It translates to CASGGRVNYGYTF.

This clonotype has at least ten counts. The chain carries TRBV7-2 and TRBJ2-1, with 10 positions matching TRBD2. The CDR3 loop spans 14 amino acids. Per germline, CDR1 SGHTA and CDR2 FQGNSA. The trim removed 1 base at V and 8 bases at J, leaving 2 bases unmatched. The CDR3 spells CASSLGLAGDEQFF. The CDR3 DNA is TGTGCCAGCAGCTTAGGCCTAGCGGGGGATGAGCAGTTCTTC.

Judged by abundance, this clonotype is medium-sized (0.01 to 0.1%). This rearrangement joins TRBV2 to TRBJ2-3; 16 positions match TRBD2. Germline V CDR1 and CDR2: SNHLY, FYNNEI. Unmatched junction bases numbered 9, after V lost 4 bases and J lost 5 bases. The CDR3 length is 18 residues. The CDR3: CASSVGTSGGANGDTQYF. As DNA, the CDR3 is TGTGCCAGCAGTGTCGGGACTAGCGGGGGGGCCAACGGAGATACGCAGTATTTT. Looking up the rest from reference TRBV2 and TRBJ2-3 gives the full variable domain: EPEVTQTPSHQVTQMGQEVILRCVPISNHLYFYWYRQILGQKVEFLVSFYNNEISEKSEIFDDQFSVERPDGSNFTLKIRSTKLEDSAMYFCASSVGTSGGANGDTQYFGPGTRLTVL.

In this sample, this clonotype is medium-sized. V usage is TRBV10-3 and J usage is TRBJ2-2; 8 nucleotides line up with TRBD1. Germline trimming cut 4 bases from V and 3 bases from J; bases unmatched to any gene: 1. Germline lookup yields CDR1 ENHRY and CDR2 SYGVKD. This CDR3 has 14 residues. CDR3 residues: CAISGTGYTGELFF. The CDR3 DNA reads as TGTGCCATCAGTGGGACAGGGTACACCGGGGAGCTGTTTTTT.

By frequency in the sample, this clonotype is medium-sized. V and J are TRBV5-1 and TRBJ1-5; tentative D call: TRBD1 (6 bases). Germline values: CDR1 SGHRS, CDR2 YFSETQ. This CDR3 region has 15 residues. V was pared by 4 bases and J by 4 bases, with 15 bases between. CDR3 loop: CASSAGAGENQPQHF. The CDR3, as DNA: TGCGCCAGCAGCGCCGGTGCAGGGGAAAATCAGCCCCAGCATTTT.

This clonotype was counted ten times or more. The rearrangement joins TRBV18 to TRBJ2-2; D gene unclear. Germline lookup yields CDR1 KGHSH and CDR2 LQKENI. The CDR3 contains 15 residues. Trimming cost V 5 bases and J 1 base, with 11 bases left between them. The CDR3 DNA reads TGTGCCAGCTCATCCACACGTCAGAACACCGGGGAGCTGTTTTTT. Amino acids: CASSSTRQNTGELFF. The entire variable domain, with the rest obtained from reference TRBV18 and TRBJ2-2, is as follows: NAGVMQNPRHLVRRRGQEARLRCSPMKGHSHVYWYRQLPEEGLKFMVYLQKENIIDESGMPKERFSAEFPKEGPSILRIQQVVRGDSAAYFCASSSTRQNTGELFFGEGSRLTVL.

This clonotype was counted many times. J is TRBJ1-3 and V is TRBV12-3 or TRBV12-4; D is uncertain. Trimming cost V 3 bases and J 4 bases, with 7 bases left between them. This CDR3 has 13 amino acids. The CDR3 region is CASSFTSGNTIYF. CDR3 nucleotides: TGTGCCAGCAGTTTTACTTCAGGAAACACCATATATTTT.

This clonotype was seen repeatedly, ten times or more. The chain couples TRBV2 to TRBJ2-3; the match to TRBD1 covers 8 bases. The CDR3 has 13 amino acids. V gave up 7 bases and J gave up 4 bases; unmatched junction bases: 4. Germline V lookup: CDR1 SNHLY, CDR2 FYNNEI. The CDR3 DNA follows: TGTGCCAGCAATGGACAGGGCGCAGATACGCAGTATTTT. It codes for CASNGQGADTQYF.

This clonotype has a count of ten or more. This chain connects TRBV29-1 to TRBJ2-7, with D perhaps matching TRBD1 (5 bases). This CDR3 is 12 amino acids long. From germline, CDR1 is SQVTM and CDR2 ANQGSEA. Trimming stripped 5 bases from V and 1 base from J, with 9 bases between. The CDR3 sequence: CSVLTASYEQYF. The CDR3 nucleotides are TGCAGCGTTCTGACAGCTTCCTACGAGCAGTACTTC.

By its share, this clonotype is medium-sized. The gene calls are TRBV5-5 and TRBJ1-1, with 7 bases lining up with TRBD1. Per the germline V gene, CDR1 is SGHKS and CDR2 is YYEKEE (reference sequence). CDR3 length: 16 amino acids. The trim removed 6 bases at V and 6 bases at J, leaving 17 bases unmatched. DNA of the CDR3: TGTGCCAGCACCGTTACAGGGGTGCGGGCTCTGGCTGAAGCTTTCTTT. Its protein is CASTVTGVRALAEAFF.

This clonotype was seen at least ten times. The chain has TRBV20-1 and TRBJ2-5, with D perhaps TRBD1 (5 bases). Germline lookup yields CDR1 DFQATT and CDR2 SNEGSKA (reference sequence). The CDR3 extends over 14 amino acids. Trimming removed 1 base from V and 4 bases from J, with 13 bases in between. The CDR3 loop reads CSARVLAGIETQYF. The CDR3 DNA sequence: TGCAGTGCTAGAGTCTTGGCAGGGATAGAGACCCAGTACTTC.

The table lists this clonotype with many counts. The rearrangement uses TRBV15 and TRBJ2-1; no reliable D call. The CDR3 length is 13 residues. Trimming took off 0 bases at V and 7 bases at J, with 7 bases between the two ends. Per germline, CDR1 LNHNV and CDR2 YYDKDF (reference sequence). CDR3 sequence (DNA): TGTGCCACCAGCAGAGATCTTGTTAATGAGCAGTTCTTC. Translated, it gives CATSRDLVNEQFF. The variable domain in full, completed from reference TRBV15 and TRBJ2-1, reads DAMVIQNPRYQVTQFGKPVTLSCSQTLNHNVMYWYQQKSSQAPKLLFHYYDKDFNNEADTPDNFQSRRPNTSFCFLDIRSPGLGDTAMYLCATSRDLVNEQFFGPGTRLTVL.

This clonotype was seen at least ten times. The chain recombines TRBV10-3 with TRBJ2-7; possible D gene TRBD1, 5 bases. In germline, CDR1 is ENHRY, CDR2 SYGVKD. The CDR3 totals 15 residues. V gave up 3 bases and J gave up 4 bases, with 16 bases separating them. CDR3 nucleotides: TGTGCCATCAGTGACTCGACAGCCCGAAGGTACGAGCAGTACTTC. Translated: CAISDSTARRYEQYF.

This clonotype was observed at least ten times. This chain links TRBV5-1 with TRBJ2-5; 9 positions match TRBD2. V trimming: 2 bases; J trimming: 3 bases; junction bases outside the gene matches: 11. This CDR3 spans 17 amino acids. Germline V CDR1 and CDR2: SGHRS, YFSETQ. CDR3 sequence: CASSLSTFLAGKETQYF. The DNA of the CDR3 is TGCGCCAGCAGCTTAAGTACTTTCCTAGCGGGAAAAGAGACCCAGTACTTC.

This clonotype was seen many times. The V and J genes are TRBV11-2 and TRBJ2-1, with TRBD1 identical over 9 bases. The CDR3 loop spans 15 amino acids. The V and J ends lost 5 bases and 6 bases, in that order; junction bases with no gene match: 8. Per the germline V gene, CDR1 is SGHAT and CDR2 is FQNNGV. The CDR3 DNA follows: TGTGCCAGCAGCCCACAGGGGGCGCGCGGCAATGAGCAGTTCTTC. This translates into CASSPQGARGNEQFF.

This clonotype was detected many times. The chain has TRBV29-1 and TRBJ2-4; D may match TRBD1 or TRBD2 (5 bases each). From germline, CDR1 is SQVTM and CDR2 ANQGSEA. There are 15 residues in the CDR3. V was cut by 3 bases and J by 3 bases, with 15 bases left in between. The chain's CDR3 is CSVDGGRGVKNIQYF. As DNA, the CDR3 is TGCAGCGTTGATGGGGGAAGGGGAGTCAAAAACATTCAGTACTTC.

This clonotype was found many times. The rearrangement uses TRBV5-1 and TRBJ2-1; 10 positions agree with TRBD1. After removal of 5 bases from V and 4 bases from J, the junction contained 15 bases not matched to a gene. This CDR3 has 18 amino acids. Germline loops: CDR1 SGHRS, CDR2 YFSETQ. The CDR3 protein is CASSQISKSGQGYNEQFF. CDR3 coding DNA: TGCGCCAGCAGTCAAATTTCAAAATCGGGACAGGGGTACAATGAGCAGTTCTTC.

This clonotype was recorded at least ten times. The chain recombines TRBV3-1 with TRBJ2-3; 8 bases fit TRBD2. The CDR3 length is 18 residues. V was clipped by 5 bases and J by 0 bases; unmatched bases: 13. Germline V CDR1 and CDR2: LGHDT, YNNKEL (reference sequence). The CDR3 DNA sequence: TGTGCCAGCAGCAGAGGGGCTAGCGGGTACACTAGCACAGATACGCAGTATTTT. It is translated as CASSRGASGYTSTDTQYF.

In its sample, this clonotype ranks as medium-sized. The gene calls are TRBV12-3 or TRBV12-4 and TRBJ1-1; 8 positions match TRBD1. J was trimmed by 5 bases and V by 5 bases; bases with no gene match: 4. The CDR3 runs to 13 residues. CDR3 in amino acids: CASSRRDRTEAFF. The CDR3 region has the DNA TGTGCCAGCAGTCGCCGGGACAGGACTGAAGCTTTCTTT.

This clonotype is judged medium-sized. The chain couples TRBV10-3 to TRBJ2-2; 8 nucleotides agree with TRBD1. Looked up from germline, CDR1 is ENHRY and CDR2 is SYGVKD. The J segment lost 3 bases and the V segment lost 10 bases, leaving 7 bases of the junction unmatched. The CDR3 extends over 14 amino acids. In DNA form, the CDR3 reads TGTGCCACCCGACAGGGGTCAGACACCGGGGAGCTGTTTTTT. Its protein is CATRQGSDTGELFF.

This clonotype has at least ten counts. The chain links TRBV9 to TRBJ1-5; weak D call: TRBD1 (5 bases). This CDR3 is built from 14 residues. CDR1 is SGDLS and CDR2 is YYNGEE in the germline V gene. The germline V and J ends were trimmed by 0 bases and 1 base, with 5 bases remaining between them. CDR3 region: CASSVGDSNQPQHF. CDR3 DNA sequence: TGTGCCAGCAGCGTAGGGGACAGCAATCAGCCCCAGCATTTT. The full variable domain, with the rest looked up from reference TRBV9 and TRBJ1-5, is DSGVTQTPKHLITATGQRVTLRCSPRSGDLSVYWYQQSLDQGLQFLIQYYNGEERAKGNILERFSAQQFPDLHSELNLSSLELGDSALYFCASSVGDSNQPQHFGDGTRLSIL.

In its sample, this clonotype ranks as medium-sized. The CDR3 is CASSPSDLAEAFF. In DNA, the CDR3 is TGTGCCAGCTCGCCGTCCGACCTAGCTGAAGCTTTCTTT. V is TRBV18 and J is TRBJ1-1, with D unresolved. This CDR3 comprises 13 residues. V was pared by 6 bases and J by 6 bases, with 14 bases between. Germline CDR1 KGHSH, CDR2 LQKENI.

This clonotype is judged medium-sized. The V call is TRBV9, the J call TRBJ2-2; 7 bases match TRBD1. Germline CDR1 is SGDLS and CDR2 is YYNGEE. The CDR3 is 14 amino acids. With V trimmed by 6 bases and J by 2 bases, 4 bases remained unmatched. The CDR3 loop reads CASTRDSNTGELFF. The CDR3 DNA reads as TGTGCCAGCACCCGGGACAGCAACACCGGGGAGCTGTTTTTT.

This clonotype was found many times. The V call is TRBV3-1, the J call TRBJ1-5; no clear D gene. The V and J ends lost 3 bases and 4 bases respectively, with 7 bases between them. Germline CDR1 reads LGHDT; CDR2 reads YNNKEL (reference sequence). This CDR3 spans 13 amino acids. The CDR3 region is CASSQAQNQPQHF. The CDR3 DNA reads as TGTGCCAGCAGCCAGGCACAAAATCAGCCCCAGCATTTT.

This clonotype was detected ten times or more. The chain joins TRBV7-9 to TRBJ2-7; 8 bases are a match to TRBD1. The CDR3 covers 18 residues. V gave up 2 bases and J gave up 4 bases; unmatched junction bases: 16. Germline lookup yields CDR1 SEHNR and CDR2 FQNEAQ (reference sequence). This chain's CDR3 is CASSLSPGQAGGGYEQYF. The CDR3, as DNA: TGTGCCAGCAGCTTATCCCCGGGACAGGCCGGTGGGGGATACGAGCAGTACTTC.